This T cell receptor (beta chain) was obtained from a study of beta chain features in type 1 diabetes. Study findings and constraints: Shorter TCRB CDR3s, moderately but significantly so, marked every one of the four CD4+ subsets in Type 1 diabetes patients. At VDJ recombination sites, type 1 diabetes patients had fewer insertions and more deleted nucleotides.

The whole isolated RNA underwent reverse transcription, so sequencing captured expressed TCRB transcripts. TCRdb's table, derived via immunoSEQ multiplex PCR, lists solely in-frame clones and lacks some. This table holds 300,000 or so clones, approximately 13% found once. V lost 8 bases and J lost 2; bases outside the gene matches: 7. Germline CDR1 reads MDHEN; CDR2 reads SYDVKM. The CDR3 extends over 15 amino acids. With respect to this clone: Antigen: not known.

This clonotype originated in a woman between 18 and 30 years old with type 1 diabetes. Sequencing input: naive CD4+ T cells from blood. V usage is TRBV28 and J usage is TRBJ2-4; 9 nucleotides match TRBD1. The CDR3 coding sequence is TGTGCCAGCCAACAGGGGGCGCTTCCCAAAAACATTCAGTACTTC. Translating gives CASQQGALPKNIQYF.